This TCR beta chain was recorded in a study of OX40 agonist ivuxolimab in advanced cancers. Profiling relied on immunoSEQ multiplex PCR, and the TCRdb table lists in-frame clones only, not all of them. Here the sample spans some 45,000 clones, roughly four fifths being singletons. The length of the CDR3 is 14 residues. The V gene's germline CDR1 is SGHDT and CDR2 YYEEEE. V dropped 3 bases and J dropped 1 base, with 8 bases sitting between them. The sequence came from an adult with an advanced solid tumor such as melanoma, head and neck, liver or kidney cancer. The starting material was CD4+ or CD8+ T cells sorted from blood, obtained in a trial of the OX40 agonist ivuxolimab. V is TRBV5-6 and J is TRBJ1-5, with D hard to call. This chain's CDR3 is CASSSTQSNQPQHF. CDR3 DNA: TGTGCCAGCAGCTCCACACAGAGCAATCAGCCCCAGCATTTT.